Described below is a single T cell receptor (beta chain) sequence and its context. This sample stems from a study of sequential checkpoint blockade in melanoma. Study-level information: After both sequences, patients received maintenance nivolumab.

Repertoires were generated with immunoSEQ multiplex PCR, while TCRdb's copy carries only in-frame clones and drops some. The sample gives about 20,000 clones, approximately 80% of which show up once; 51% is in the top ten. The CDR3 runs 19 residues. Germline V gene sequence: CDR1 ENHRY, CDR2 SYGVKD. The germline V and J ends were trimmed by 0 bases and 1 base, with 21 bases remaining between them. Described treatment: randomized to nivolumab then ipilimumab (arm A) or the reverse (arm B). The source is a human donor with melanoma. The chain couples TRBV10-3 to TRBJ1-1, with no clear D. Specimen: CD8+ T cells sorted from blood (inferred from file names), collected from a patient given nivolumab and ipilimumab in sequence. The CDR3 here is CAISESTASGWNPNTEAFF. The CDR3 DNA sequence: TGTGCCATCAGTGAGTCGACGGCGAGCGGGTGGAACCCGAACACTGAAGCTTTCTTT.